The count of the clone carrying this T cell receptor (beta chain) is one. TCRdb keeps only in-frame clones here, not all; method: immunoSEQ multiplex PCR. Here the sample spans about 250,000 clones, about nine tenths being singletons. CDR1 and CDR2 from the germline V gene are SEHNR and FQNEAQ (reference sequence). The ends lost 8 bases at V and 8 bases at J; junction bases unmatched: 6. This CDR3 region has 12 residues. The entry originates in a study of blood T cell repertoires in COVID-19. This receptor was obtained from a woman in her 30s with acute COVID-19. Sequenced input: PBMCs or T cells enriched from blood (not recorded which). The rearrangement joins TRBV7-9 to TRBJ2-1; 7 bases align to TRBD2. The DNA of the CDR3 is TGTGCCAGCGGTGGGGGGGTGGATGAGCAGTTCTTC. This codes for CASGGGVDEQFF.